The entry that follows covers one TCR beta chain sequence. This sample is part of a study of control samples from healthy donors and cancer patients. Sequencing was performed with immunoSEQ multiplex PCR; in TCRdb, only in-frame clones are kept and a portion is missing. The data contain approximately 74,000 clones, less than 95% of them singletons. V was pared by 6 bases and J by 7 bases, with 6 bases between. Germline CDR1 is SGHNT and CDR2 is YENEEA. The CDR3 length is 11 residues. The sequenced material came from blood. The rearrangement joins TRBV11-3 to TRBJ2-2; D gene uncertain. The source is a woman aged 25 to 39 in good health. This CDR3 is CASSKGGELFF. CDR3 sequence (DNA): TGTGCCAGCAGTAAAGGCGGGGAGCTGTTTTTT. Filled out from reference TRBV11-3 and TRBJ2-2, the complete variable domain reads EAGVVQSPRYKIIEKKQPVAFWCNPISGHNTLYWYLQNLGQGPELLIRYENEEAVDDSQLPKDRFSAERLKGVDSTLKIQPAELGDSAVYLCASSKGGELFFGEGSRLTVL.